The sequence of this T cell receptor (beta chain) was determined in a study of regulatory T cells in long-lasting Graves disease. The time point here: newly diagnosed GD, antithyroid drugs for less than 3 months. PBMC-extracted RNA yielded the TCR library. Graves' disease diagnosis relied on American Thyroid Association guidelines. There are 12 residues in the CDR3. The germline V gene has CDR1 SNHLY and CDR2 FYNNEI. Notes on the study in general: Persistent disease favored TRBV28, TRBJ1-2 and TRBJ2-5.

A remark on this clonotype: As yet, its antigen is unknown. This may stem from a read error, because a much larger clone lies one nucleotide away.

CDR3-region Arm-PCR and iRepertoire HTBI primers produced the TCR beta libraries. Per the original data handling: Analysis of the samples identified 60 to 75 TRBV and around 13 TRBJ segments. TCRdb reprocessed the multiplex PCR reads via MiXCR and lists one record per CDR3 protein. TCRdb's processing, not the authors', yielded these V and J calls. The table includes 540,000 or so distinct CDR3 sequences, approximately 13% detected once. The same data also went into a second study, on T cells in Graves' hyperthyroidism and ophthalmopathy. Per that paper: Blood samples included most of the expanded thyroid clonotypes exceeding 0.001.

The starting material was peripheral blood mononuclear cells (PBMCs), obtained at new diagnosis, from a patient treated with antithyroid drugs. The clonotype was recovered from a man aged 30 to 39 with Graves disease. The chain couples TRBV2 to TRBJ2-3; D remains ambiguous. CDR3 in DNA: TGTGCCAGCAGCGAAGGGCGAGATACGCAGTATTTT. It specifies CASSEGRDTQYF.